Shown below are 20 T cell receptor beta chains from a single sample sequenced in a study of T cells expressing NK-cell markers. TCRdb reprocessed the 5' RACE reads and stores each CDR3 protein as one record, lacking DNA. The specimen's table records over 350,000 distinct CDR3 sequences. Sequencing input: blood T cells: a sorted CD56 or NKG2C T cell subset, CD4+ or CD8+ T cells, or bulk PBMC T cells (not recorded which). The receptors shown here come from a woman aged 45-59 years in good health.

The V gene is TRBV7-6, the J gene TRBJ1-1; TCRdb designates TRBD1, a call that cannot be tested without DNA. Germline CDR1 and CDR2: SGHVS and FNYEAQ. This CDR3 has 16 amino acids. CDR3: CASSLWGRSMNTEAFF.

J is TRBJ2-1 and V is TRBV7-9. CDR3 size: 12 residues. Looked up from germline, CDR1 is SEHNR and CDR2 is FQNEAQ (reference sequence). The CDR3 protein is CASSFRDPKQFF.

The rearrangement links TRBV11-2 to TRBJ2-2. The CDR3 covers 15 residues. Germline V gene sequence: CDR1 SGHAT, CDR2 FQNNGV. The CDR3 region is CASSLTRGNTGELFF.

The rearrangement links TRBV6-6 to TRBJ2-3; TCRdb picks TRBD2, but there is no DNA to check that call. Germline CDR1 and CDR2: MNHNY and SVGAGI (reference sequence). The CDR3 runs to 16 residues. CDR3 in amino acids: CASSYPSGRSTDTQYF.

J is TRBJ2-3 and V is TRBV29-1; the D gene TCRdb calls, TRBD2, cannot be checked with no DNA. Germline CDR1 is SQVTM and CDR2 is ANQGSEA. The CDR3 has 16 amino acids. Here the CDR3 reads CSVRRAAGLAGDTQYF.

This rearrangement joins TRBV3-1 to TRBJ2-1; TCRdb's D call, TRBD2, is unchecked because there is no DNA. Germline CDR1 LGHDT, CDR2 YNNKEL (reference sequence). CDR3 size: 18 residues. CDR3 sequence: CASSQELAGVFFGNEQFF.

The V call is TRBV2, the J call TRBJ2-1; TCRdb calls TRBD1, which cannot be checked without DNA. Germline lookup yields CDR1 SNHLY and CDR2 FYNNEI. The CDR3 length is 17 residues. The CDR3 sequence is CASRERAGADTYNEQFF.

The chain is built from TRBV5-5 and TRBJ2-5; there is no DNA to check the TCRdb D call of TRBD1. Germline lookup yields CDR1 SGHKS and CDR2 YYEKEE (reference sequence). The CDR3 has 16 residues. The CDR3 reads CASILGQGPMQETQYF. The full variable domain, in which reference TRBV5-5 and TRBJ2-5 provide the parts outside the CDR3, is DAGVTQSPTHLIKTRGQQVTLRCSPISGHKSVSWYQQVLGQGPQFIFQYYEKEERGRGNFPDRFSARQFPNYSSELNVNALLLGDSALYLCASILGQGPMQETQYFGPGTRLLVL.

V usage is TRBV2 and J usage is TRBJ2-1; the D call of TRBD1 rests on TCRdb alone, since no DNA is present to check it. The CDR3 runs to 16 residues. The germline V gene encodes CDR1 SNHLY and CDR2 FYNNEI. The CDR3 spells CASSEAVDRAYNEQFF.

The chain links TRBV24-1 to TRBJ2-3; as DNA is missing, the TRBD2 call by TCRdb cannot be tested. The CDR3 length is 15 residues. Looked up from germline, CDR1 is KGHDR and CDR2 is SFDVKD. CDR3 protein: CATSDPSGLTDTQYF.

This rearrangement joins TRBV29-1 to TRBJ2-4. Germline CDR1 SQVTM, CDR2 ANQGSEA. This CDR3 is built from 14 residues. The CDR3 loop reads CSVYKLGAKNIQYF.

The J gene is TRBJ2-3, the V gene TRBV4-1; the TRBD1 assignment by TCRdb is unverifiable without DNA. The germline V gene has CDR1 MGHRA and CDR2 YSYEKL. The CDR3 is 16 residues long. This chain's CDR3 is CASSQEGVTTTDTQYF.

This rearrangement joins TRBV7-9 to TRBJ2-1; TCRdb returns TRBD2, unconfirmable since there is no DNA. The CDR3 loop spans 14 amino acids. Germline-derived CDR1 and CDR2 are SEHNR and FQNEAQ (reference sequence). This CDR3 is CASSRRLAPNEQFF.

The V gene is TRBV12-3 or TRBV12-4, the J gene TRBJ2-1. The CDR3 covers 13 residues. The chain's CDR3 is CASSFSTYNEQFF.

The rearrangement joins TRBV12-3 or TRBV12-4 to TRBJ2-5; with no DNA, the TCRdb D assignment of TRBD1 cannot be verified. The CDR3 is 14 amino acids. The CDR3 region is CASSPLSGVETQYF.

This sequence joins TRBV4-1 and TRBJ2-2; TCRdb selects TRBD2, and the lack of DNA leaves this call unchecked. This CDR3 region has 16 residues. Germline V gene lookup returns CDR1 MGHRA and CDR2 YSYEKL. The CDR3 protein is CASSQDPGRRAGELFF.

This sequence joins TRBV5-1 and TRBJ2-7; TCRdb's D call of TRBD2 is untestable without DNA. This CDR3 region has 15 residues. The V gene's germline CDR1 is SGHRS and CDR2 YFSETQ. CDR3: CASSLSSSGTYEQYF.

The J gene is TRBJ2-3, the V gene TRBV5-1; TCRdb calls TRBD2, which cannot be checked without DNA. Germline loops: CDR1 SGHRS, CDR2 YFSETQ. This CDR3 comprises 14 residues. CDR3 residues: CASSFSGAGDTQYF.

The V and J genes are TRBV7-3 and TRBJ2-2; TCRdb's D call, TRBD1, is unchecked because there is no DNA. The length of the CDR3 is 15 residues. Germline values: CDR1 SGHTA, CDR2 FQGTGA. CDR3 residues: CASSPVGSASGELFF.

The V call is TRBV5-1, the J call TRBJ2-1; TCRdb reports TRBD2, a call that lacks DNA to check it against. The CDR3 is 16 residues long. Per the germline V gene, CDR1 is SGHRS and CDR2 is YFSETQ. CDR3 amino acids: CASSLVAGGPYNEQFF.